These T cell receptor beta chains were read from a single sample in a study of CD8+ T cells in alopecia areata. The assay was immunoSEQ multiplex PCR, and TCRdb's table has in-frame clones only and misses some. The sample holds about 97,000 clones, about two fifths seen once. The sample consisted of CD4+ T cells sorted from blood. The receptors derive from a human donor with alopecia areata. Each CDR3 is given with its conserved first and last residue. The D gene is left open where the match is weak. A row's size may be missing; if present it is once, few, many or a size class.

V gene	J gene	clone size	D gene	CDR3 protein	CDR3 DNA
TRBV5-1	TRBJ2-5	-	-	CASIAWLGGSETQYF	TGCGCCAGCATAGCTTGGCTCGGCGGAAGTGAGACCCAGTACTTC
TRBV7-2	TRBJ2-2	few	-	CASSLVRGGSNTGELFF	TGTGCCAGCAGCTTAGTTCGAGGAGGTTCCAACACCGGGGAGCTGTTTTTT
TRBV29-1	TRBJ2-7	few	-	CSVEALGAGSGEQYF	TGCAGCGTTGAAGCGCTGGGGGCGGGCTCGGGCGAGCAGTACTTC
TRBV30	TRBJ2-1	-	TRBD2	CAWSGGRANEQFF	TGTGCCTGGAGTGGTGGGAGGGCCAATGAGCAGTTCTTC
TRBV9	TRBJ1-4	-	-	CASSPRGGAFEKLFF	TGTGCCAGCAGCCCTAGAGGGGGGGCCTTTGAAAAACTGTTTTTT
TRBV5-4	TRBJ2-2	-	-	CASSLAGIGELFF	TGTGCCAGCAGCTTGGCAGGGATCGGGGAGCTGTTTTTT
TRBV29-1	TRBJ2-3	-	TRBD2	CSVVSVRTSGKYTDTQYF	TGCAGCGTTGTATCTGTGCGAACTAGCGGTAAATACACAGATACGCAGTATTTT
TRBV29-1	TRBJ2-7	few	TRBD1	CSVERQGTYEQYF	TGCAGCGTTGAGAGACAGGGTACCTACGAGCAGTACTTC
TRBV30	TRBJ1-5	-	TRBD1	CAWSDTEGQGAISIWQPQHF	TGTGCCTGGAGCGATACGGAGGGGCAGGGGGCGATTTCCATTTGGCAGCCCCAGCATTTT
TRBV5-1	TRBJ1-4	-	TRBD1	CASSRQTGNNEKLFF	TGCGCCAGCAGCCGACAGACAGGGAATAATGAAAAACTGTTTTTT
TRBV30	TRBJ1-2	few	-	CAAVSGKLSYGYTF	TGTGCGGCCGTCTCGGGAAAACTCTCCTATGGCTACACCTTC
TRBV5-6	TRBJ2-3	-	-	CASSQKSTIDTQYF	TGTGCCAGCAGCCAAAAAAGTACGATAGATACGCAGTATTTT
TRBV11-2	TRBJ2-5	-	-	CASSLRGPKETQYF	TGTGCCAGCAGCTTAAGGGGCCCGAAAGAGACCCAGTACTTC
TRBV29-1	TRBJ2-7	-	TRBD1	CSGRGTDHYEQYF	TGCAGCGGAAGAGGGACAGACCATTACGAGCAGTACTTC
TRBV29-1	TRBJ2-5	few	-	CSVEAQPQETQYF	TGCAGCGTTGAAGCTCAACCGCAAGAGACCCAGTACTTC
TRBV30	TRBJ1-5	-	-	CAWSTRVVGPQHF	TGTGCCTGGAGCACCAGGGTGGTCGGGCCCCAGCATTTT
TRBV30	TRBJ1-2	-	TRBD1	CAWNFGTEGGYTF	TGCGCCTGGAACTTCGGGACAGAAGGGGGCTACACCTTC
TRBV7-2	TRBJ2-5	few	-	CASSLGAVETQYF	TGTGCCAGCAGCTTAGGGGCGGTAGAGACCCAGTACTTC
TRBV6-6	TRBJ1-1	few	-	CASSYSGGAFF	TGTGCCAGCAGTTACTCGGGGGGAGCTTTCTTT
TRBV7-9	TRBJ2-5	-	-	CASSSGIKETQYF	TGTGCCAGCAGCTCCGGGATTAAGGAGACCCAGTACTTC
TRBV30	TRBJ2-7	-	-	CAWSPRVGEQYF	TGTGCCTGGAGCCCTAGGGTAGGCGAGCAGTACTTC
TRBV27	TRBJ2-3	few	-	CASSLTDGRGAQYF	TGTGCCAGCAGTTTAACGGATGGGAGAGGGGCGCAGTATTTT
TRBV27	TRBJ1-5	few	TRBD1	CASSSTGTGNQPQHF	TGTGCCAGCAGTTCTACCGGGACAGGGAATCAGCCCCAGCATTTT
TRBV11-3	TRBJ2-7	-	-	CASSWDGTRAYEQYF	TGTGCCAGCAGCTGGGACGGAACCCGTGCCTACGAGCAGTACTTC
TRBV7-6	TRBJ2-7	few	TRBD1	CASSLGGQGAGEQYF	TGTGCCAGCAGCCTGGGAGGACAGGGGGCGGGCGAGCAGTACTTC
TRBV30	TRBJ2-5	-	-	CAWSKFRAGETQYF	TGTGCCTGGAGTAAGTTCAGGGCAGGGGAGACCCAGTACTTC
TRBV4-3	TRBJ1-6	-	TRBD1	CASSQDWDSNSPLHF	TGCGCCAGCAGCCAAGATTGGGACAGCAATTCACCCCTCCACTTT
TRBV4-2	TRBJ2-3	-	-	CASSPQEMDTQYF	TGTGCCAGCAGCCCCCAGGAGATGGATACGCAGTATTTT
TRBV5-1	TRBJ1-1	-	-	CASSAVGVNTEAFF	TGCGCCAGCAGCGCGGTGGGGGTGAACACTGAAGCTTTCTTT
TRBV6-5	TRBJ2-2	-	-	CASISVVTGELFF	TGTGCCAGCATAAGCGTTGTCACCGGGGAGCTGTTTTTT
TRBV5-6	TRBJ2-7	few	-	CASSLGWDPSYEQYF	TGTGCCAGCAGCTTAGGGTGGGACCCTTCCTACGAGCAGTACTTC
TRBV11-2	TRBJ2-1	-	TRBD2	CASSFASGGRSYNEQFF	TGTGCCAGCAGCTTTGCTAGCGGGGGCCGATCCTACAATGAGCAGTTCTTC